This TCR beta chain was recovered during a study of a mutant IDH1 vaccine in newly diagnosed glioma. About the study: There were approximately 60% males and around 38% females among treated patients, whose mean age was roughly 40 years.

V was shortened by 3 bases and J by 9 bases, with 16 bases between the two germline ends. Germline CDR1 and CDR2: SGDLS and YYNGEE. The CDR3 runs to 14 residues. Specified time point: baseline, week 1 (first vaccination visit). This sample's treatment: pre-vaccination baseline after standard-of-care therapy. The study enrolled donors with new WHO grade 3 or 4 IDH1-mutant, ATRX-lost astrocytomas. Profiled with immunoSEQ multiplex PCR; TCRdb holds only in-frame clones, not every one. Found here are around 56,000 clones, about 90% of them singletons; the top ten hold 2.6%. Sequencing was performed on PBMCs, taken from a glioma patient treated with radiotherapy, temozolomide or both. The receptor was isolated from a man in his fifties or sixties with glioma. The chain has TRBV9 and TRBJ2-1; no reliable D call. The CDR3 is CASSEDETRGEQFF. CDR3 nucleotide sequence: TGTGCCAGCAGCGAGGACGAGACCCGAGGTGAGCAGTTCTTC.